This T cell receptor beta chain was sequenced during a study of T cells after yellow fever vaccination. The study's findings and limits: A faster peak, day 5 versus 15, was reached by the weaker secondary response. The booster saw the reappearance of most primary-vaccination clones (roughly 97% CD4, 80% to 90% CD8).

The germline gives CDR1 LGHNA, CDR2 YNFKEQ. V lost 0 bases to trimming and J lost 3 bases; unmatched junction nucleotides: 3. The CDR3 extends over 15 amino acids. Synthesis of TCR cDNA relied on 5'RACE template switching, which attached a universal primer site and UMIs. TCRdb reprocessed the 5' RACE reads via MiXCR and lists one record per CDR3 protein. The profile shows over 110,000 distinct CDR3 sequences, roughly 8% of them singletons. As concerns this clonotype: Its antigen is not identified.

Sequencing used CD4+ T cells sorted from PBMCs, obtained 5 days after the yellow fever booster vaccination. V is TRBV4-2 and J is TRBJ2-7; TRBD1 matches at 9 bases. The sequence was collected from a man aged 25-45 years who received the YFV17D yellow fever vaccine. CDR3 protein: CASSQDDRGDYEQYF. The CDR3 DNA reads TGTGCCAGCAGCCAAGATGACAGGGGGGACTACGAGCAGTACTTC.